Listed here are 14 T cell receptor beta chains from one sample, sequenced in a study of blood T cell repertoires in COVID-19 (dated by TCRdb to about 2020). The library was prepared using the immunoSEQ multiplex PCR assay. TCRdb mirrors the immuneACCESS table, restricted to in-frame sequences. Some clones are absent from its copies; in checked studies, under half trace to an unresolved V gene, and the reason for the others is unknown. The sample data list approximately 67,000 clones, and approximately 79% of these were observed just once. Of the sample, 6.6% falls within the top ten clones. Sequencing input: peripheral blood. These receptors all come from a man in his 60s with acute or convalescent COVID-19.

This rearrangement joins TRBV3-1 (or the pseudogene TRBV3-2) to TRBJ2-3; 9 nucleotides align to TRBD2. The CDR3 extends over 15 amino acids. Germline CDR1 and CDR2: LGHDT and YNNKEL (reference sequence). V was pared by 3 bases and J by 2 bases, with 3 bases of the junction left unmatched. This CDR3 reads CASSQKRGATDTQYF. CDR3 in DNA: TGTGCCAGCAGCCAGAAGCGGGGGGCCACAGATACGCAGTATTTT.

This clone came up a few times. The genes are TRBV5-8 and TRBJ2-5; tentative D call: TRBD2 (6 bases). The CDR3 runs 15 residues. In germline, CDR1 is SGHTS, CDR2 YDEGEE. Trimming took off 3 bases at V and 1 base at J, with 13 bases between the two ends. This CDR3 is CASSSPRGTQETQYF. DNA of the CDR3: TGTGCCAGCAGCTCCCCTCGGGGGACCCAAGAGACCCAGTACTTC.

The chain recombines TRBV27 with TRBJ2-7; TRBD2 matches at 8 bases. The CDR3 totals 13 residues. Unmatched junction bases numbered 7, after V lost 8 bases and J lost 4 bases. Germline lookup yields CDR1 MNHEY and CDR2 SMNVEV (reference sequence). CDR3 sequence reads: CASRRGGRYEQYF. The CDR3 DNA is TGTGCCAGCCGCCGGGGGGGGCGATACGAGCAGTACTTC.

The chain joins TRBV5-6 to TRBJ1-2; D remains unclear. The CDR3 loop spans 16 amino acids. The V gene's germline CDR1 is SGHDT and CDR2 YYEEEE. With 0 bases removed from V and 8 bases from J, the gap between germline ends came to 20 bases. The CDR3 DNA is TGTGCCAGCAGCTTGGCTCGTTCTTCAGGCCCTGGCGGCTACACCTTC. Residues: CASSLARSSGPGGYTF.

This clone was counted only a few times. The V call is TRBV7-9, the J call TRBJ1-2; possible D gene TRBD1, 6 bases. CDR1 is SEHNR and CDR2 is FQNEAQ in the germline V gene (reference sequence). The CDR3 covers 13 residues. The V end was cut by 3 bases, the J end by 8 bases, with 13 bases between. The CDR3 here is CASSLRTVEGYTF. The CDR3, as DNA: TGTGCCAGCAGCTTGAGGACAGTAGAGGGCTACACCTTC.

The V gene is TRBV12-5, the J gene TRBJ1-4; 9 nucleotides match TRBD1. The CDR3 runs 14 residues. The germline V gene has CDR1 LGHNT and CDR2 FRNRAP. V was clipped by 5 bases and J by 5 bases; unmatched bases: 3. The CDR3 here is CASGLGQGNEKLFF. The CDR3 DNA reads as TGTGCTAGTGGTCTGGGACAGGGCAATGAAAAACTGTTTTTT.

This chain links TRBV5-4 with TRBJ1-2; D not certain. The CDR3 covers 14 residues. Germline V CDR1 and CDR2: SGHNT, YYREEE (reference sequence). The V end lost 0 bases, the J end lost 5 bases, and 11 bases lay between the germline ends. CDR3 sequence: CASSLDGGIYGYTF. The CDR3 bases are TGTGCCAGCAGCTTGGATGGCGGAATATATGGCTACACCTTC.

This chain connects TRBV5-1 to TRBJ1-2; 8 positions agree with TRBD1. This CDR3 is built from 18 residues. CDR1 and CDR2 from the germline V gene are SGHRS and YFSETQ. The V gene end was trimmed by 5 bases and the J gene end by 6 bases; junction bases not matched to a gene: 21. The CDR3 spells CASSSPTRTGQNVNGYTF. The CDR3 DNA follows: TGCGCCAGCAGTTCTCCAACACGGACAGGGCAGAATGTCAATGGCTACACCTTC.

The rearrangement links TRBV15 to TRBJ2-7; no definite D call. The CDR3 is made up of 16 amino acids. Trimming removed 0 bases at V and 5 bases at J, with 17 bases between. Germline-derived CDR1 and CDR2 are LNHNV and YYDKDF (reference sequence). The CDR3 spells CATSRDLAKWSHEQYV. In DNA form, the CDR3 reads TGTGCCACCAGCAGAGATCTCGCGAAATGGTCTCACGAGCAGTACGTC.

The rearrangement links TRBV18 to TRBJ1-2; 9 bases line up with TRBD1. Germline-derived CDR1 and CDR2 are KGHSH and LQKENI. The V segment lost 4 bases and the J segment 4 bases; nucleotides outside the gene matches: 10. The CDR3 contains 16 residues. The CDR3 DNA follows: TGTGCCAGCTCACTAGCCGGGACAGGGAACCCCTATGGCTACACCTTC. Translated: CASSLAGTGNPYGYTF.

This clone was counted between two and nine times. V and J are TRBV7-2 and TRBJ2-7, with 7 bases identical to TRBD1. Germline V gene data show CDR1 as SGHTA and CDR2 as FQGNSA. The length of the CDR3 is 16 residues. V lost 5 bases, J lost 4 bases, and 14 bases stayed unmatched. CDR3 coding DNA: TGTGCCAGCAGCAAACTGACAGGGAGTAATCTATACGAGCAGTACTTC. It yields the protein CASSKLTGSNLYEQYF.

This chain connects TRBV21-1 to TRBJ1-3. TRBV21-1 is described as a pseudogene. The length of the CDR3 is 16 residues. CDR3 coding DNA: TGTGCCAGCAGCAAATTGGAGGAATTCTCTGGAAACACCATATATTTT. Its translation: CASSKLEEFSGNTIYF.

A few counts support this clone. The CDR3 DNA is TGTGCCAGCAGCCAAGAGGGGAGCTCCTACAATGAGCAGTTCTTC. This gives the protein CASSQEGSSYNEQFF. J is TRBJ2-1 and V is TRBV4-2; tentatively, D is TRBD2 (5 bases). V was cut by 0 bases and J by 0 bases, with 6 bases left in between. The germline V gene has CDR1 LGHNA and CDR2 YNFKEQ. There are 15 residues in the CDR3.

The V and J genes are TRBV2 and TRBJ2-3; TRBD2 matches at 10 bases. With 5 bases clipped from V and 4 bases from J, the junction kept 3 bases outside the gene matches. This CDR3 has 14 amino acids. The V gene's germline CDR1 is SNHLY and CDR2 FYNNEI. The CDR3 is CASSLAGASDTQYF. CDR3 bases: TGTGCCAGCAGTCTAGCGGGGGCCTCAGATACGCAGTATTTT. The whole variable domain, remainder taken from reference TRBV2 and TRBJ2-3, is EPEVTQTPSHQVTQMGQEVILRCVPISNHLYFYWYRQILGQKVEFLVSFYNNEISEKSEIFDDQFSVERPDGSNFTLKIRSTKLEDSAMYFCASSLAGASDTQYFGPGTRLTVL.